Each of the 20 T cell receptor beta chains below was sequenced from the same sample in a study of T cell responses to AZD1222 COVID-19 vaccine. Sequencing was performed with immunoSEQ multiplex PCR; in TCRdb, only in-frame clones are kept and a portion is missing. The profile covers about 82,000 clones, with approximately 90% appearing a single time and 4.5% to 6% taken by the ten largest. Specimen: peripheral blood, collected on day 0 of AZD1222 vaccination. The receptors here all came from an adult in good health.

The V gene is TRBV14, the J gene TRBJ1-2; possibly TRBD1 for D (6 bases). Per germline, CDR1 SGHDN and CDR2 FVKESK. Trimming left V 5 bases short and J 2 bases short, with 9 bases between. The CDR3 runs to 13 residues. The CDR3 DNA follows: TGTGCCAGCAGCGCTGGACAGAACTATGGCTACACCTTC. Its protein is CASSAGQNYGYTF.

This chain joins TRBV25-1 and TRBJ1-2; maybe TRBD1 (6 bases). Germline values: CDR1 MGHDK, CDR2 SYGVNS. The CDR3 has 14 residues. V gave up 5 bases and J gave up 5 bases, with 15 bases separating them. CDR3 region: CASSRSGGRYGYTF. CDR3 nucleotide sequence: TGTGCCAGCAGTAGAAGCGGGGGCAGGTATGGCTACACCTTC.

The chain has TRBV2 and TRBJ1-5, with 9 bases matching TRBD1. V gave up 7 bases and J gave up 6 bases; unmatched junction bases: 10. CDR3 size: 15 residues. Germline V CDR1 and CDR2: SNHLY, FYNNEI. The CDR3 DNA reads as TGTGCCAGCATTGCAAGAGACAGGGGGTTTCAGCCCCAGCATTTT. Translated: CASIARDRGFQPQHF.

The V gene is TRBV2, the J gene TRBJ2-6; TRBD1 might be the D (5 bases). V was pared by 11 bases and J by 3 bases, with 23 bases between. Germline CDR1 and CDR2: SNHLY and FYNNEI. The CDR3 spans 17 residues. The CDR3 DNA reads TGTGCCGGGGCCCGAACCCAGGGCAGAGGTGGGGCCAACGTCCTGACTTTC. Translation gives CAGARTQGRGGANVLTF.

The rearrangement links TRBV5-4 to TRBJ1-1; maybe TRBD1 (5 bases). Trimming removed 0 bases from V and 0 bases from J, with 12 bases in between. CDR3 length: 16 amino acids. From germline, CDR1 is SGHNT and CDR2 YYREEE (reference sequence). The CDR3 DNA reads as TGTGCCAGCAGCTTGGTTGGGTGGGGGTTGAACACTGAAGCTTTCTTT. Protein sequence: CASSLVGWGLNTEAFF.

The chain carries TRBV6-5 and TRBJ2-1; D not certain. V lost 0 bases and J lost 4, with 13 bases in between. CDR1 and CDR2 from the germline V gene are MNHEY and SVGAGI. This CDR3 is 16 amino acids long. CDR3 amino acids: CASSYSTSPLYNEQFF. DNA of the CDR3: TGTGCCAGCAGTTACTCGACAAGCCCTTTGTACAATGAGCAGTTCTTC.

The rearrangement joins TRBV11-3 to TRBJ1-1, with no clear D. The CDR3 covers 13 residues. Germline assignment: CDR1 SGHNT and CDR2 YENEEA. The V gene lost 0 bases and the J gene lost 7 bases, with 9 bases spanning the gap. CDR3 nucleotide sequence: TGTGCCAGCAGCTTAGAAGGTTGGTATGAAGCTTTCTTT. Its protein is CASSLEGWYEAFF.

This clone has just a few counts. This chain uses TRBV12-3 or TRBV12-4 with TRBJ1-5; D is unresolved. This CDR3 contains 13 residues. V gave up 4 bases and J gave up 6 bases, with 10 bases separating them. CDR3 residues: CASSSRYAQPQHF. The CDR3 region has the DNA TGTGCCAGCAGTTCCCGATATGCTCAGCCCCAGCATTTT.

This chain links TRBV2 with TRBJ2-7; no definite D call. Germline V CDR1 and CDR2: SNHLY, FYNNEI. The CDR3 spans 11 residues. Trimming pared 3 bases from V and 6 bases from J, leaving 6 bases between. Here the CDR3 reads CASSDGGEQYF. In DNA form, the CDR3 reads TGTGCCAGCAGTGACGGTGGCGAGCAGTACTTC.

The chain joins TRBV10-3 to TRBJ2-2; a possible D gene is TRBD1 (6 bases). The length of the CDR3 is 15 residues. Deletions cut 6 bases from V and 0 bases from J, with 11 bases between. Germline V gives CDR1 ENHRY, CDR2 SYGVKD. The CDR3 protein is CAISSGTPNTGELFF. DNA for the CDR3: TGTGCCATCAGCTCCGGGACACCGAACACCGGGGAGCTGTTTTTT.

The V call is TRBV5-4, the J call TRBJ1-1, with D possibly being TRBD1 (5 bases). In germline, CDR1 is SGHNT, CDR2 YYREEE (reference sequence). The CDR3 spans 15 residues. V was shortened by 3 bases and J by 2 bases, with 14 bases between the two germline ends. CDR3 nucleotide sequence: TGTGCCAGCAGCTCGCAGGACACTTACAACACTGAAGCTTTCTTT. It codes for CASSSQDTYNTEAFF.

V and J are TRBV13 and TRBJ2-1; TRBD2 is a possible D gene (6 bases). From germline, CDR1 is PRHDT and CDR2 FYEKMQ (reference sequence). CDR3 length equals 15 residues. V was cut by 1 base and J by 3 bases, with 10 bases left in between. The CDR3 protein is CASSLVAENYNEQFF. DNA of the CDR3: TGTGCCAGCAGCTTAGTAGCGGAGAACTACAATGAGCAGTTCTTC.

The V call is TRBV6-5, the J call TRBJ1-6, with no clear D. Germline values: CDR1 MNHEY, CDR2 SVGAGI. CDR3 length: 15 residues. The V and J ends lost 0 bases and 7 bases respectively, with 10 bases between them. For the CDR3, the DNA is TGTGCCAGCAGTTACTCAGGAGGGAGAAATTCACCCCTCCACTTT. Residues: CASSYSGGRNSPLHF.

The chain has TRBV19 and TRBJ1-5; no reliable D call. Trimming stripped 8 bases from V and 0 bases from J, with 11 bases between. The CDR3 is 14 amino acids. Per the germline V gene, CDR1 is LNHDA and CDR2 is SQIVND (reference sequence). The CDR3: CASDRSYSNQPQHF. CDR3 nucleotide sequence: TGTGCCAGTGACCGATCTTATAGCAATCAGCCCCAGCATTTT.

The V call is TRBV5-6, the J call TRBJ1-1; D not certain. The CDR3 sequence is 15 residues long. With 0 bases removed from V and 5 bases from J, the gap between germline ends came to 14 bases. The germline gives CDR1 SGHDT, CDR2 YYEEEE. In nucleotides, the CDR3 is TGTGCCAGCAGCTTGGAAGGGCGCTTGGGGACTGAAGCTTTCTTT. Protein sequence: CASSLEGRLGTEAFF.

The chain is built from TRBV6-5 and TRBJ1-2; tentative D call: TRBD1 (6 bases). The CDR3 has 12 amino acids. With 6 bases removed from V and 2 bases from J, the gap between germline ends came to 7 bases. CDR1 and CDR2 (germline): MNHEY, SVGAGI. The CDR3 spells CASSGQNYGYTF. The CDR3 DNA is TGTGCCAGCAGCGGACAGAACTATGGCTACACCTTC.

J is TRBJ2-1 and V is TRBV19; D is ambiguous. CDR1 LNHDA and CDR2 SQIVND come from the germline V gene (reference sequence). The CDR3 contains 11 residues. Trimming left V 1 base short and J 9 bases short, with 4 bases between. This chain's CDR3 is CASSIATEQFF. CDR3 in DNA: TGTGCCAGTAGTATAGCTACTGAGCAGTTCTTC.

The chain carries TRBV9 and TRBJ1-6, with D hard to call. CDR1 and CDR2 from the germline V gene are SGDLS and YYNGEE. Trimming removed 0 bases at V and 11 bases at J, with 15 bases between. The CDR3 totals 15 residues. The chain's CDR3 is CASSVEDIGSAPLHF. CDR3 DNA: TGTGCCAGCAGCGTAGAAGACATTGGAAGTGCACCCCTCCACTTT.

V usage is TRBV9 and J usage is TRBJ2-1; the match to TRBD1 covers 7 bases. After removal of 0 bases from V and 4 bases from J, the junction contained 7 bases not matched to a gene. The length of the CDR3 is 16 residues. Germline V gives CDR1 SGDLS, CDR2 YYNGEE. The CDR3 loop reads CASSVVDRVGYNEQFF. The CDR3 DNA sequence: TGTGCCAGCAGCGTAGTCGACAGGGTAGGTTACAATGAGCAGTTCTTC.

The V and J genes are TRBV7-2 and TRBJ1-5; D unclear. The CDR3 is 13 amino acids. CDR1 is SGHTA and CDR2 is FQGNSA in the germline V gene. V shed 1 base and J shed 5 bases, with 6 bases lying between them. The CDR3 reads CASSLGVDQPQHF. CDR3 in DNA: TGTGCCAGCAGCTTAGGGGTTGATCAGCCCCAGCATTTT.